This T cell receptor beta chain was captured in a study of blood T cell repertoires in COVID-19. In the study overall: Specimens from acute and convalescent COVID-19 originated in the United States, Italy and Spain. T cells, B-cell-depleted T cells, or PBMCs provided the cDNA or gDNA that served as material.

As handled by the study authors: It was from reference gene primer amplification that nucleated cell counts were estimated. The data were produced by immunoSEQ multiplex PCR, yet TCRdb's version contains in-frame clones alone and is incomplete. V, J and clone size are those of that table, while D and trimming were read from the DNA. The table records roughly 140,000 clones, approximately 80% of them present only once. CDR3 length: 16 amino acids. V lost 4 bases to trimming and J lost 3 bases; unmatched junction nucleotides: 6. Per germline, CDR1 LGHNA and CDR2 YNFKEQ. The chain uses TRBV4-2 and TRBJ2-1, with TRBD2 matching over 10 bases. This sequence was found in a man in his fifties or sixties with active or convalescent COVID-19. Sequenced sample: peripheral blood. CDR3 in DNA: TGTGCCAGCAGCCTACAACTAGCGGGGATCTACAATGAGCAGTTCTTC. Translation gives CASSLQLAGIYNEQFF.